This T cell receptor beta chain is drawn from a study of identifying expanded T cells in peripheral blood. Study observations and caveats: Roughly two-week clone count variance significantly increased as total template count grew.

For this clone: Its antigen remains unknown.

TCRdb's table, derived via immunoSEQ multiplex PCR, lists solely in-frame clones and lacks some. Here the sample spans around 99,000 clones, roughly nine tenths being singletons. CDR3 size: 15 residues. Germline values: CDR1 SGHAT, CDR2 FQNNGV. V shed 2 bases and J 4 bases; nucleotides not matched to a gene: 6. The genes are TRBV11-2 and TRBJ1-2; TRBD1 matches at 8 bases. This receptor was obtained from a person between 18 and 70 years old in good health. The sequenced material came from blood. The CDR3 sequence: CASSLRDRNPYGYTF. In DNA form, the CDR3 reads TGTGCCAGCAGCTTAAGGGACAGGAACCCCTATGGCTACACCTTC.